This entry concerns a single T cell receptor beta chain. The record originates from a study of cytomegalovirus exposure and HLA in healthy donors. Study-wide context: Of several hundred genotyped donors, more than 75% grouped in the Caucasian-associated ancestry cluster.

The donors (healthy individuals) were bone marrow donors. The PCR contained 60 Vbeta and 13 Jbeta primers. Produced via immunoSEQ multiplex PCR; TCRdb's table is partial and in-frame only. The sample lists tens of thousands of clones; roughly 70% were seen once. This CDR3 is 13 amino acids long. Germline CDR1 reads ENHRY; CDR2 reads SYGVKD. The V end lost 8 bases, the J end lost 5 bases, and 13 bases lay between the germline ends. The receptor was derived from a woman between 50 and 59 years old in good health and CMV-seropositive. The rearrangement links TRBV10-3 to TRBJ1-5, with D maybe TRBD1 (5 bases). The sequencing sample was made of PBMCs. CDR3 loop: CAIGGAGDQPQHF. The CDR3 nucleotides read TGTGCCATCGGAGGGGCAGGAGATCAGCCCCAGCATTTT.